These 20 T cell receptor beta chains share one sample of origin, sequenced in a study of shared clonotypes between healthy human individuals. Sequencing was performed with immunoSEQ multiplex PCR; in TCRdb, only in-frame clones are kept and a portion is missing. Of around 1.1 million clones in the sample, around 77% were seen once. The sample comprised memory CD4+ T cells from PBMCs. Subset in this sample: CD45RA-negative fraction. These receptors all stem from a man between 18 and 35 years old in good health. Some clones in this sample may be carry-over from other donors' samples.

The gene calls are TRBV4-3 and TRBJ2-6; D gene ambiguous. The V end lost 1 base, the J end lost 0 bases, and 7 bases lay between the germline ends. Looked up from germline, CDR1 is LGHNA and CDR2 is YSLEER. CDR3 length equals 16 residues. CDR3 sequence: CASSQGTVSGANVLTF. DNA for the CDR3: TGCGCCAGCAGCCAAGGGACGGTCTCTGGGGCCAACGTCCTGACTTTC.

The rearrangement uses TRBV7-3 and TRBJ2-1; 9 bases fit TRBD2. The CDR3 has 20 residues. J lost 8 bases, V lost 1 base, and 21 bases had no gene match. Germline assignment: CDR1 SGHTA and CDR2 FQGTGA. The DNA for the CDR3 is TGTGCCAGCAGCTTAATGGCCCCAATATGGGGAGCGGGAGGCCTTGATGAGCAGTTCTTC. This translates into CASSLMAPIWGAGGLDEQFF. Drawing the rest from reference TRBV7-3 and TRBJ2-1, the complete variable domain is GAGVSQTPSNKVTEKGKYVELRCDPISGHTALYWYRQSLGQGPEFLIYFQGTGAADDSGLPNDRFFAVRPEGSVSTLKIQRTERGDSAVYLCASSLMAPIWGAGGLDEQFFGPGTRLTVL.

Comment on this clone: Within the sample, other DNA sequences also encode this same CDR3. This sequence joins TRBV7-2 and TRBJ2-3; unclear D gene. V was trimmed by 5 bases and J by 6 bases, leaving 9 bases between them. Per germline, CDR1 SGHTA and CDR2 FQGNSA. The CDR3 extends over 12 amino acids. CDR3 nucleotides: TGTGCCAGCAGCCTTCGGGTGGATACGCAGTATTTT. This encodes CASSLRVDTQYF. The whole variable domain, filled in from reference TRBV7-2 and TRBJ2-3, reads GAGVSQSPSNKVTEKGKDVELRCDPISGHTALYWYRQSLGQGLEFLIYFQGNSAPDKSGLPSDRFSAERTGGSVSTLTIQRTQQEDSAVYLCASSLRVDTQYFGPGTRLTVL.

This rearrangement joins TRBV6-6 to TRBJ2-1, with 16 nucleotides matching TRBD2. The length of the CDR3 is 16 residues. CDR1 and CDR2 (germline): MNHNY, SVGAGI (reference sequence). With 6 bases clipped from V and 6 bases from J, the junction kept 5 bases outside the gene matches. In DNA form, the CDR3 reads TGTGCCAGCAGCCTAGGGACTAGCGGGAGGGGCAATGAGCAGTTCTTC. Translated: CASSLGTSGRGNEQFF.

The CDR3 region is CASSFLAAYNEQFF. CDR3 coding DNA: TGTGCCAGCAGCTTTCTAGCCGCCTACAATGAGCAGTTCTTC. The chain has TRBV14 and TRBJ2-1, with D perhaps matching TRBD2 (5 bases). Germline CDR1 reads SGHDN; CDR2 reads FVKESK. The CDR3 has 14 amino acids. Trimming pared 5 bases from V and 2 bases from J, leaving 10 bases between.

This chain uses TRBV5-4 with TRBJ1-2; D may be TRBD1 (6 bases). The CDR3 is 14 residues long. Germline CDR1 reads SGHNT; CDR2 reads YYREEE (reference sequence). V dropped 4 bases and J dropped 2 bases, with 12 bases sitting between them. For the CDR3, the DNA is TGTGCCAGCAGCCCCGGACAGACAAACTATGGCTACACCTTC. It is translated as CASSPGQTNYGYTF.

In its sample, this clone was seen a few times. Being one base from a much bigger clone, this may be a read error. This chain connects TRBV7-8 to TRBJ1-1, with D perhaps TRBD1 (5 bases). Germline assignment: CDR1 SGHVS and CDR2 FQNEAQ. The V gene lost 5 bases and the J gene lost 1 base, with 8 bases spanning the gap. The CDR3 totals 13 residues. CDR3 sequence: CASSPGQNTEAFF. The CDR3, as DNA: TGTGCCAGCAGCCCCGGACAGAACACTGAAGCTTTCTTT.

The gene calls are TRBV7-2 and TRBJ1-5; D not certain. Germline CDR1 and CDR2: SGHTA and FQGNSA. Trimming removed 3 bases at V and 11 bases at J, with 11 bases between. The length of the CDR3 is 12 residues. CDR3 DNA sequence: TGTGCCAGCAGCTTTAATGGGAGAGCCCAGCATTTT. Its protein product is CASSFNGRAQHF.

In regard to this clone: Other DNA sequences in the sample encode the same CDR3. The genes are TRBV7-9 and TRBJ2-7; no reliable D call. The CDR3 contains 13 residues. The V end was cut by 4 bases, the J end by 10 bases, with 17 bases between. The germline CDR1 and CDR2 sequences are SEHNR and FQNEAQ (reference sequence). CDR3 DNA sequence: TGTGCCAGCAGCTCCGCGCCAAGGAGCGAACAGTACTTC. Its translation is CASSSAPRSEQYF.

The chain uses TRBV28 and TRBJ2-2; either TRBD1 or TRBD2 may supply D (5 bases each). Trimming took 3 bases from V and 2 from J, leaving 13 bases between them. Per germline, CDR1 MDHEN and CDR2 SYDVKM. The CDR3 is 16 residues long. The CDR3 here is CASSFSWGTNTGELFF. CDR3 bases: TGTGCCAGCAGTTTTTCATGGGGGACCAACACCGGGGAGCTGTTTTTT.

In its sample, this clone was seen once. Other nucleotide sequences from this sample produce the same CDR3. This chain joins TRBV19 and TRBJ2-1; no clear D gene. Trimming took off 2 bases at V and 7 bases at J, with 6 bases between the two ends. Per the germline V gene, CDR1 is LNHDA and CDR2 is SQIVND (reference sequence). The CDR3 is 12 residues long. Here the CDR3 DNA reads TGTGCCAGTAGTATACCCAAAAATGAGCAGTTCTTC. Its protein product is CASSIPKNEQFF.

The gene calls are TRBV28 and TRBJ2-5, with D tentatively TRBD1 (8 bases). The CDR3 totals 15 residues. Germline lookup yields CDR1 MDHEN and CDR2 SYDVKM. V lost 2 bases and J lost 4, with 14 bases in between. For the CDR3, the DNA is TGTGCCAGCAGTTTAGTACAGGGGGGGGGAGAGACCCAGTACTTC. Translated, it gives CASSLVQGGGETQYF.

This rearrangement joins TRBV7-3 to TRBJ2-1, with 7 bases that match TRBD2. V was clipped by 1 base and J by 10 bases; unmatched bases: 7. CDR3 length equals 14 residues. In germline, CDR1 is SGHTA, CDR2 FQGTGA. This CDR3 is CASSLNGREGEQFF. In DNA, the CDR3 is TGTGCCAGCAGCTTAAACGGCAGGGAGGGCGAGCAGTTCTTC. The full variable domain, in which reference TRBV7-3 and TRBJ2-1 provide the parts outside the CDR3, is GAGVSQTPSNKVTEKGKYVELRCDPISGHTALYWYRQSLGQGPEFLIYFQGTGAADDSGLPNDRFFAVRPEGSVSTLKIQRTERGDSAVYLCASSLNGREGEQFFGPGTRLTVL.

CDR3 region: CASRGRQGAGEQYF. Written as DNA, the CDR3 is TGTGCCAGCAGGGGACGACAGGGGGCCGGCGAGCAGTACTTC. The gene calls are TRBV28 and TRBJ2-7, with TRBD1 identical over 10 bases. CDR3 size: 14 residues. Germline CDR1 and CDR2: MDHEN and SYDVKM. The V and J ends lost 6 bases and 6 bases, in that order; junction bases with no gene match: 8.

The chain employs TRBV7-9 and TRBJ2-7, with 10 bases that match TRBD1. Trimming cost V 6 bases and J 6 bases; bases outside gene matches: 8. The germline V gene encodes CDR1 SEHNR and CDR2 FQNEAQ (reference sequence). This CDR3 is built from 14 residues. The CDR3 DNA sequence: TGTGCCAGCAGGTTCGGGACAGGGGCTGGCGAGCAGTACTTC. Translating gives CASRFGTGAGEQYF.

The chain links TRBV11-2 to TRBJ2-3; no definite D call. Trimming took 2 bases from V and 2 from J, leaving 17 bases between them. From germline, CDR1 is SGHAT and CDR2 FQNNGV. This CDR3 has 17 residues. The CDR3 DNA reads as TGTGCCAGCAGCTTACGACCCTCCCCCGATTACACAGATACGCAGTATTTT. As protein: CASSLRPSPDYTDTQYF.

The chain links TRBV6-5 to TRBJ2-1; D not certain. The CDR3 totals 16 residues. Trimming stripped 4 bases from V and 8 bases from J, with 21 bases between. Germline V CDR1 and CDR2: MNHEY, SVGAGI. Written as DNA, the CDR3 is TGTGCCAGCAGTTCTCCCCCACTCCCAAGGTGGGATGAGCAGTTCTTC. This sequence encodes CASSSPPLPRWDEQFF.

Notes on this clone: Other DNA sequences in the same sample also yield this CDR3. The chain uses TRBV10-3 and TRBJ2-2; D unresolved. The CDR3 has 13 amino acids. Trimming stripped 4 bases from V and 6 bases from J, with 9 bases between. CDR1 ENHRY and CDR2 SYGVKD come from the germline V gene. CDR3 DNA sequence: TGTGCCATCAGTGGTGAAGGGCCCGGGGAGCTGTTTTTT. Its translation is CAISGEGPGELFF.

The rearrangement links TRBV6-1 to TRBJ2-3; D might be TRBD2 (5 bases). CDR3 size: 13 residues. Germline CDR1 is MNHNS and CDR2 is SASEGT. V shed 3 bases and J shed 1 base, with 5 bases lying between them. CDR3 sequence (DNA): TGTGCCAGCAGTGAGGAGGGCACAGATACGCAGTATTTT. Protein product: CASSEEGTDTQYF.

Notes on this clone: The same CDR3 is also encoded by other DNA sequences in this sample. This chain uses TRBV12-5 with TRBJ2-2; 14 bases match TRBD2. Germline CDR1 and CDR2: LGHNT and FRNRAP. With V trimmed by 4 bases and J by 1 base, 2 bases remained unmatched. This CDR3 is 17 amino acids long. The CDR3 loop is CASGSGTSGRNTGELFF. CDR3 nucleotide sequence: TGTGCTAGTGGTTCGGGGACTAGCGGGAGGAACACCGGGGAGCTGTTTTTT.